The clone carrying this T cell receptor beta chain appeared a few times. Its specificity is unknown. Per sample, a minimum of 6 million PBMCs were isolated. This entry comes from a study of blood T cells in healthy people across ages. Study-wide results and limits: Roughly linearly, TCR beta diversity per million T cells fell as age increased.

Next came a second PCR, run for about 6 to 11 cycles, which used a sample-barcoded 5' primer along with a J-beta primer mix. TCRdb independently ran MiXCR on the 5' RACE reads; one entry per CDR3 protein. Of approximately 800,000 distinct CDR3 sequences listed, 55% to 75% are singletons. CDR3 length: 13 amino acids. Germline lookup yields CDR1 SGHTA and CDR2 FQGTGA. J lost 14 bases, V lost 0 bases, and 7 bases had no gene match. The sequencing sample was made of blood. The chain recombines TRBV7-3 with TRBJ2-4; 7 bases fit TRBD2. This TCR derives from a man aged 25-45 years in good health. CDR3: CASSLTSEGTKYF. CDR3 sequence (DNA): TGTGCCAGCAGCTTAACGAGTGAAGGGACTAAGTACTTC.